This T cell receptor (beta chain) emerged from a study of memory CD4+ T cells and cytomegalovirus serostatus. Study-wide context: Donors were healthy Belgian adults, some 10 CMV seropositive and 24 seronegative.

The sort gate was single viable CD3+CD4+CD8-CD45RO+ cells for memory CD4+ T cells. Clones were sequenced by immunoSEQ multiplex PCR, and TCRdb holds only the in-frame ones, with some missing. This table has roughly 60,000 clones, approximately 78% appearing once. The CDR3 length is 15 residues. Germline-derived CDR1 and CDR2 are LNHDA and SQIVND (reference sequence). Trimming left V 4 bases short and J 4 bases short, with 14 bases between. Turning to this clone: What it binds is not known.

Study conclusions and caveats: The CMV-associated TCR signature appears largely within the CD4+ memory repertoire. Of 150 to 200 reported CMV TCRbeta sequences, roughly 70 were found in memory CD4+ repertoires.

This clonotype was obtained from an adult in good health and CMV-seronegative. The rearrangement uses TRBV19 and TRBJ1-3; possible D gene TRBD1, 5 bases. Sequencing was carried out using memory CD4+ T cells from blood. CDR3 nucleotide sequence: TGTGCCAGTAGTAAAGACAACACAGGAGGAAACACCATATATTTT. Its translation is CASSKDNTGGNTIYF.